The 6 T cell receptor beta chains in this list originate from one sample, sequenced in a study of T cell responses to AZD1222 COVID-19 vaccine (dated by TCRdb to the early 2020s). The sample's time point, from its label and the paper: baseline before first vaccination. The receptor library was made with the immunoSEQ multiplex PCR assay. This immuneACCESS table, as held by TCRdb, lists in-frame sequences with V and J called but not all clones. Of the missing ones, under half trace to an unresolved V gene in checked studies; the others have no known cause. The sample table holds some 83,000 clones, of which about 82% were seen once. The top ten constitute 8% to 10% of the sample. The sequences come from peripheral blood, collected on day 0 of AZD1222 vaccination. These receptors were taken from an adult in good health.

J is TRBJ1-3 and V is TRBV2; D is ambiguous. The V end was cut by 4 bases, the J end by 0 bases, with 7 bases between. Germline V gene lookup returns CDR1 SNHLY and CDR2 FYNNEI. This CDR3 spans 14 amino acids. The CDR3 loop reads CASSVWDSGNTIYF. DNA for the CDR3: TGTGCCAGCAGTGTGTGGGACTCTGGAAACACCATATATTTT.

This chain links TRBV5-1 with TRBJ2-1, with 11 bases fitting TRBD2. This CDR3 has 15 residues. V lost 4 bases, J lost 3 bases, and 3 bases stayed unmatched. Germline assignment: CDR1 SGHRS and CDR2 YFSETQ. The CDR3, as DNA: TGCGCCAGCAGCCCTGGGACTAGCGGCTACAATGAGCAGTTCTTC. This gives the protein CASSPGTSGYNEQFF.

The genes are TRBV15 and TRBJ1-2; perhaps TRBD1 as D (6 bases). Germline CDR1 is LNHNV and CDR2 is YYDKDF (reference sequence). Trimming shortened V by 5 bases and J by 4 bases, and 8 bases separated the two germline ends. This CDR3 contains 12 residues. Here the CDR3 DNA reads TGTGCCACCAGCCAGGACAGCTATGGCTACACCTTC. Translating gives CATSQDSYGYTF.

V and J are TRBV7-9 and TRBJ2-2; weak D call: TRBD2 (7 bases). The CDR3 extends over 16 amino acids. Trimming stripped 5 bases from V and 6 bases from J, with 19 bases between. Germline CDR1 reads SEHNR; CDR2 reads FQNEAQ (reference sequence). The CDR3 coding sequence is TGTGCCAGCAGCCCCCCCGGTGGAGGGGGGGCCGGGGAGCTGTTTTTT. Protein sequence: CASSPPGGGGAGELFF.

The rearrangement joins TRBV19 to TRBJ1-2, with 7 bases aligning to TRBD1. This CDR3 region has 18 residues. Germline V gives CDR1 LNHDA, CDR2 SQIVND (reference sequence). J lost 2 bases, V lost 5 bases, and 17 bases had no gene match. CDR3 bases: TGTGCCAGTAGTCCGACCCCCCGGGGCAGGGGGGGAAACTATGGCTACACCTTC. Protein: CASSPTPRGRGGNYGYTF.

V usage is TRBV5-1 and J usage is TRBJ2-1; TRBD2 matches at 11 bases. CDR3 length: 15 residues. V lost 0 bases and J lost 7; bases outside the gene matches: 3. Germline-derived CDR1 and CDR2 are SGHRS and YFSETQ. The CDR3 loop is CASSLELAGVNEQFF. Written as DNA, the CDR3 is TGCGCCAGCAGCTTGGAACTAGCGGGAGTTAATGAGCAGTTCTTC.